A selection of T cell receptor beta chains follows, all from one sample in a study of patients and donors after allogeneic stem cell transplantation. TCRdb reprocessed the RT-PCR reads with MiXCR, giving one entry per CDR3 protein. The table lists around 150,000 distinct CDR3 sequences, 30% to 45% of them singletons. Sequenced input: blood, either unsorted or a sorted T cell fraction (not recorded which). These receptors all come from a human donor who was either an allogeneic HSCT recipient or a stem cell or donor lymphocyte infusion donor (not recorded which). It is not recorded whose cells these are; they may come from a transplant donor. CDR3s include the opening cysteine and the closing phenylalanine or tryptophan. Fields, in order: D gene, J gene, clone size, V gene, CDR3 DNA, CDR3 protein. A D gene is named only where the DNA matches it firmly. Not every row has a clone size; where given, it reads once, few, many or a size class.

-,TRBJ1-2,-,TRBV12-3/TRBV12-4,TGTGCCAGCAGTGGAACAGGGTTAGAATACTATGGCTACACCTTC,CASSGTGLEYYGYTF
-,TRBJ2-1,-,TRBV5-1,TGCGCCAGCAGCTTACAAGGCCGGCTCGATGAGCAGTTCTTC,CASSLQGRLDEQFF
-,TRBJ1-2,once,TRBV6-5,TGTGCCAGCAGCCCTACACTAACAGCTAACTATGGCTACACCTTC,CASSPTLTANYGYTF
-,TRBJ2-2,once,TRBV21-1,TGTGCCAGCAGCAAGAGGGTTGTCAGCGGGGTGAACACCGGGGAGCTGTTTTTT,CASSKRVVSGVNTGELFF
-,TRBJ1-3,-,TRBV12-3/TRBV12-4,TGTGCCACCTTGGCCGCCGGGTGGGGAGACACCATATATTTT,CATLAAGWGDTIYF
-,TRBJ1-2,-,TRBV7-9,TGTGCCAGCAGCTTAGAAGCGACGGCAAACTATGGCTACACCTTC,CASSLEATANYGYTF
-,TRBJ1-1,few,TRBV10-3,TGTGCCATCAGCACCGGATCAGAAGCTTTCTTT,CAISTGSEAFF
-,TRBJ1-2,-,TRBV11-2,TGTGCCAGCAGCTCGGGGGGACCGCCGAACTATGGCTACACCTTC,CASSSGGPPNYGYTF
-,TRBJ1-3,many,TRBV10-3,TGTGCCATCAGTGATGGGGGGGCTGCTGGAAACACCATATATTTT,CAISDGGAAGNTIYF
-,TRBJ2-4,-,TRBV5-6,TGTGCCAGCAGCAAGGAAGAACGCCTAACCGAATACTTC,CASSKEERLTEYF
-,TRBJ2-7,-,TRBV5-1,TGCGCCAGCAGCTTGGGGGGACCCAGTGGCTACGAGCAGTACTTC,CASSLGGPSGYEQYF
-,TRBJ1-5,few,TRBV6-5,TGTGCCAGCAGTTACTCGAGATGGGGTGGGCAGCCCCAGCATTTT,CASSYSRWGGQPQHF
TRBD1,TRBJ1-4,-,TRBV13,TGTGCCAGCAGCCCACCGGGACAGGGTCATGAAAAACTGTTTTTT,CASSPPGQGHEKLFF
-,TRBJ2-7,few,TRBV6-5,TGTGCCAGCAGTGCCTCCGGGTTCTACGAGCAGTACTTC,CASSASGFYEQYF
-,TRBJ2-3,-,TRBV7-7,TGTGCTAGCAGCCCCACACCGGCGCCCCCAGATACGCAGTATTTT,CASSPTPAPPDTQYF
-,TRBJ1-4,-,TRBV4-3,TGCGCCAGCAGCCAAGAAGGAGGGGTATTAAATGAAAAACTGTTTTTT,CASSQEGGVLNEKLFF
-,TRBJ1-5,-,TRBV6-1,TGTGCCAGCAGTGAAGACGCCAGCCCGGGAACATTCGGCAATCAGCCCCAGCATTTT,CASSEDASPGTFGNQPQHF
-,TRBJ1-1,-,TRBV7-6,TGTGCCAGCAGCCCTGATGGGGGTACTGAAGCTTTCTTT,CASSPDGGTEAFF
TRBD2,TRBJ2-7,-,TRBV13,TGTGCCAGCAGCGCGGGGGGGACCTACGAGCAGTACTTC,CASSAGGTYEQYF
TRBD1,TRBJ2-5,-,TRBV27,TGTGCCAGCAGTGACTACAGGGGGAGTAGAGAGACCCAGTACTTC,CASSDYRGSRETQYF
-,TRBJ1-1,-,TRBV12-3/TRBV12-4,TGTGCCAGCAGAGTGACAGGAGGGAGCACTGAAGCTTTCTTT,CASRVTGGSTEAFF
-,TRBJ1-1,-,TRBV7-9,TGTGCCAGCAGCCCTTGGGATGAAGCTTTCTTT,CASSPWDEAFF
-,TRBJ1-6,few,TRBV12-3/TRBV12-4,TGTGCCAGCAGTCCAAGTCGGGGCTGGAATTCACCCCTCCACTTT,CASSPSRGWNSPLHF
TRBD1,TRBJ2-1,-,TRBV3-1,TGTGCCAGCAGTACGACAGGGCTCACTGAGCAGTTCTTC,CASSTTGLTEQFF
-,TRBJ1-5,-,TRBV19,TGTGCCAGTAGTCCTCAAGAAGGGCGAGGCAATCAGCCCCAGCATTTT,CASSPQEGRGNQPQHF
-,TRBJ2-4,-,TRBV7-2,TGTGCCAGCAGCCCCCAGACGGAAGCCAAAAACATTCAGTACTTC,CASSPQTEAKNIQYF